The T cell receptor beta chain described here comes from a study of T cell repertoires in cytomegalovirus infection. Study as a whole: Selected CMV epitopes included recently identified HLA-C-restricted ones as well as well-studied HLA-B-restricted ones. Through public TCR beta signatures, both CMV infection and matching HLA type were indicated.

TCRdb itself ran the reads through MiXCR, one entry per CDR3 protein. The profile shows about 310,000 distinct CDR3 sequences, just under 25% of them singletons. General study points: Carriage of CMV together with the relevant HLA was identifiable through cumulative public TCR beta family frequency. Dominating the ex vivo response were HLA-C-restricted CMV-specific TCR beta clonotypes.

In the case of this clonotype: The target antigen is unknown.

From germline, CDR1 is SEHNR and CDR2 FQNEAQ (reference sequence). V lost 4 bases to trimming and J lost 5 bases, with 15 bases between them. This CDR3 region has 15 residues. The receptor was isolated from a human donor in good health (CMV status not recorded). Some clones in this sample may be carry-over from other donors' samples. The source material was cultured PBMCs, sampled from culture after CMV antigen stimulation. This chain connects TRBV7-9 to TRBJ2-1, with D perhaps matching TRBD2 (5 bases). CDR3 amino acids: CASSSPGGFDNEQFF. CDR3 in DNA: TGTGCCAGCAGCTCCCCCGGCGGGTTCGACAATGAGCAGTTCTTC.